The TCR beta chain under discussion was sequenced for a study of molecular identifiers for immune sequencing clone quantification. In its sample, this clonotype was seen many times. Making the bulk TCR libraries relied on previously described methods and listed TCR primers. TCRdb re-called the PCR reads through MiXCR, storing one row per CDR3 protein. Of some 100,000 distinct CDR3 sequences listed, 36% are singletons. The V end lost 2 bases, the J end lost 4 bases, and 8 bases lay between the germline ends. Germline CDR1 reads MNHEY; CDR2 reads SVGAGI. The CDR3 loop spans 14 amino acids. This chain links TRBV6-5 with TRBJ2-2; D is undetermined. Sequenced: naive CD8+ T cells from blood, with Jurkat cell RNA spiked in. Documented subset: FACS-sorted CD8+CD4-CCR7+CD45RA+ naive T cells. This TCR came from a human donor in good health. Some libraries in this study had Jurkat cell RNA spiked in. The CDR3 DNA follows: TGTGCCAGCAGTTACGGTCAACTCACCGGGGAGCTGTTTTTT. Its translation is CASSYGQLTGELFF.